This T cell receptor beta chain stems from a study of PD-L1 blockade in urothelial cancer. This CDR3 is 14 amino acids long. V gave up 3 bases and J gave up 2 bases; unmatched junction bases: 4. CDR1 and CDR2 (germline): MNHEY, SMNVEV (reference sequence). Each individual provided 1 to 8 samples (taken pretreatment and on-treatment). Using immunoSEQ multiplex PCR, the repertoire was profiled, and TCRdb retains in-frame clones only, with some absent. The table shows more than 50,000 clones, with roughly 82% occurring only once. The chain is built from TRBV27 and TRBJ2-7; 7 nucleotides align to TRBD1. This TCR derives from a man between 70 and 80 years old with urothelial cancer. The sequencing used PBMCs, collected around atezolizumab (anti-PD-L1) treatment. CDR3 in amino acids: CASSLGTVPYEQYF. The CDR3 DNA reads TGTGCCAGCAGTTTGGGGACAGTCCCCTACGAGCAGTACTTC.